A selection of T cell receptor beta chains follows, all from one sample in a study of cytomegalovirus exposure and HLA in healthy donors. Measured with immunoSEQ multiplex PCR; TCRdb has only the in-frame clones, and not every one. This table has 110,000 or so clones, around 75% appearing once. The sample taken for sequencing was PBMCs. All receptors come from a man aged 40-55 years in good health and CMV-seronegative. The CDR3 runs from the conserved cysteine through the conserved F or W. The D gene is left open where the match is weak. The size entry is marked missing in some rows and otherwise reads once, few, many or a size class.

J,D,V,size,DNA,CDR3
TRBJ1-2,TRBD1,TRBV7-9,few,TGTGCCAGCACCAGGGGGGATAATGGCTACACCTTC,CASTRGDNGYTF
TRBJ2-7,.,TRBV18,.,TGTGCCAGCTCACCGGGGGCAGGGCCCTACGAGCAGTACTTC,CASSPGAGPYEQYF
TRBJ2-5,TRBD1,TRBV5-6,.,TGTGCCAGCACCCCCGGACAGGGAGAGACCCAGTACTTC,CASTPGQGETQYF
TRBJ2-5,.,TRBV2,.,TGTGCCAGCAGGCGACAGTTGGAGACCCAGTACTTC,CASRRQLETQYF
TRBJ1-1,TRBD1,TRBV5-8,.,TGTGCCAGCAGCTTGGCGGGCAGGGGGCCCAACGGTGAAGCTTTCTTT,CASSLAGRGPNGEAFF
TRBJ1-4,TRBD1,TRBV9,.,TGTGCCAGCAGCCCATCGGGGACAGCGAATGAAAAACTGTTTTTT,CASSPSGTANEKLFF
TRBJ1-3,.,TRBV7-9,once,TGTGCCAGCAGCTTAGGATGGCAGGAAGACACCATATATTTT,CASSLGWQEDTIYF
TRBJ2-5,.,TRBV5-1,.,TGCGCCAGCTTTCAGCGGGCCCAGGGGGTAGAGACCCAGTACTTC,CASFQRAQGVETQYF
TRBJ2-2,TRBD2,TRBV19,.,TGTGCCAGTAGTATAGTAACGGGGGGTAACACCGGGGAGCTGTTTTTT,CASSIVTGGNTGELFF
TRBJ1-2,.,TRBV28,once,TGTGCCAGCAGCAAAATAGGAGATGGCTACACCTTC,CASSKIGDGYTF
TRBJ1-2,TRBD1,TRBV25-1,.,TGTGCCAGTGGTCGGCCAGGGGGTGGCTACACCTTC,CASGRPGGGYTF
TRBJ2-7,.,TRBV5-6,.,TGTGCCAGCAGCTGGGCACCCTCCTACGAGCAGTACTTC,CASSWAPSYEQYF
TRBJ2-7,.,TRBV12-2,.,TGTGCAAGTCGCTTAGCGTCCGAGGGCGGGCCAGCCTACGAGCAGTACTTC,CASRLASEGGPAYEQYF
TRBJ1-5,.,TRBV19,.,TGTGCCAGTAGTCTTTTACAGGGCCGCAATCAGCCCCAGCATTTT,CASSLLQGRNQPQHF
TRBJ2-5,.,TRBV7-2,.,TGTGCCAGCAGCTTCACCGGGTCCGTGGGAGAGACCCAGTACTTC,CASSFTGSVGETQYF
TRBJ2-1,.,TRBV28,.,TGTGCCAGCACTTCAGTCGGGGAGCAGTTCTTC,CASTSVGEQFF